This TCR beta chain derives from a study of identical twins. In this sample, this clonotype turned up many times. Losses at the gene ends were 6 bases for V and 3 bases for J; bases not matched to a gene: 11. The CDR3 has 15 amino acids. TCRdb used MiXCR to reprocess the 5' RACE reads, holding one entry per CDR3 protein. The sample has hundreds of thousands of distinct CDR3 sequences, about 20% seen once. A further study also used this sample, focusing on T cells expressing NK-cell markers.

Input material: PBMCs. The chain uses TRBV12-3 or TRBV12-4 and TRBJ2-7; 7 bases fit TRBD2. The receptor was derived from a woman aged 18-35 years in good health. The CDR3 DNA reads TGTGCCAGCAGACGTGACGGGACTACCATCTACGAGCAGTACTTC. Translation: CASRRDGTTIYEQYF.